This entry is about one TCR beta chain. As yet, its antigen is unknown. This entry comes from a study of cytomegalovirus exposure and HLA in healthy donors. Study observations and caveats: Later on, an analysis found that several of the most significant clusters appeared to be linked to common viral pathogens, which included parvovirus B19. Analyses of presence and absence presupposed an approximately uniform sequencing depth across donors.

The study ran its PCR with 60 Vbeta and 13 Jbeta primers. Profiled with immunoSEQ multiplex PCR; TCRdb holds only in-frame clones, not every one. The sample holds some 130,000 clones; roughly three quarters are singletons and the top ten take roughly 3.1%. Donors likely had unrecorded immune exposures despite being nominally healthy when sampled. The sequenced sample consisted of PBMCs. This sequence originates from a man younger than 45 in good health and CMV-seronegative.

The CDR3 nucleotides read TGTGCCAGCAGTTACCGGGAGAGGGACTATGGCTACACCTTC. Its protein product is CASSYRERDYGYTF. The rearrangement uses TRBV6-5 and TRBJ1-2; D is undetermined. V lost 2 bases and J 3 bases, leaving 10 bases between the germline ends. Looked up from germline, CDR1 is MNHEY and CDR2 is SVGAGI. The CDR3 is made up of 14 amino acids.